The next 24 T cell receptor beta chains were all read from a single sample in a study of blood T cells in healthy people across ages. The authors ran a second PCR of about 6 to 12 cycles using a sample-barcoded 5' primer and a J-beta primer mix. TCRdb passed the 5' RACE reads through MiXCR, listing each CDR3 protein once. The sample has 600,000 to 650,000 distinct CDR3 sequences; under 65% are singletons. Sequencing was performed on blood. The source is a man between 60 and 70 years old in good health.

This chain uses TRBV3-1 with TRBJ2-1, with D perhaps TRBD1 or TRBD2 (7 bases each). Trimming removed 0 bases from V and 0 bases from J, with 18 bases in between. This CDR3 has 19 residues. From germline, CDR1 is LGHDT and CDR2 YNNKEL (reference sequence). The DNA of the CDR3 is TGTGCCAGCAGCCAAGACAGGGGGTTAGCGGGTACCTCCTACAATGAGCAGTTCTTC. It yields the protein CASSQDRGLAGTSYNEQFF.

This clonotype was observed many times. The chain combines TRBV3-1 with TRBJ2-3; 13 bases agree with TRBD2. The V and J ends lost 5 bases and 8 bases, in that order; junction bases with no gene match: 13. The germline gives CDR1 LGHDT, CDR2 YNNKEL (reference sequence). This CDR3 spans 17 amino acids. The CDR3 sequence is CASSSTSGGGQLGTQYF. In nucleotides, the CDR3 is TGTGCCAGCAGCTCAACTAGCGGGGGGGGCCAATTGGGTACGCAGTATTTT.

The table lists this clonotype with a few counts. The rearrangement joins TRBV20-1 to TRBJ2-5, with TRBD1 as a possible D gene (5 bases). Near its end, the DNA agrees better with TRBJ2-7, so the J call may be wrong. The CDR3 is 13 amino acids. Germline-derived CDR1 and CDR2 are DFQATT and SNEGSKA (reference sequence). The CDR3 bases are TGCAGTGCTAGAGATGGACAAACCTACGAGCAGTACTTC. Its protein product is CSARDGQTYEQYF.

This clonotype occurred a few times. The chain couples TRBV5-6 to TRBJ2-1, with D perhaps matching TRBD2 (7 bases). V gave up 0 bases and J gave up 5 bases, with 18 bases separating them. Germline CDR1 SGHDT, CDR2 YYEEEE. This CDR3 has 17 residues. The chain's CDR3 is CASSLEWGAGVDNEQFF. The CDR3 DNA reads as TGTGCCAGCAGCTTGGAGTGGGGGGCGGGGGTCGACAATGAGCAGTTCTTC.

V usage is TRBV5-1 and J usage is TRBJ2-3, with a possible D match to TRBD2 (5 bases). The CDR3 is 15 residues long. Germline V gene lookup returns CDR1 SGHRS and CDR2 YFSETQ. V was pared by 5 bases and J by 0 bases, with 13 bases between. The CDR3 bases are TGCGCCAGCAGGCCGATCACGGGGAGCACAGATACGCAGTATTTT. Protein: CASRPITGSTDTQYF.

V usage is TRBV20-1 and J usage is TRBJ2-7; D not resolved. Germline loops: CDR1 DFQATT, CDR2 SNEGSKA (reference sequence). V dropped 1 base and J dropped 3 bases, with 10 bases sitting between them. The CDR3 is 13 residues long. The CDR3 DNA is TGCAGTGCTAGAGGGGGTCCCCTCTACGAGCAGTACTTC. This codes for CSARGGPLYEQYF.

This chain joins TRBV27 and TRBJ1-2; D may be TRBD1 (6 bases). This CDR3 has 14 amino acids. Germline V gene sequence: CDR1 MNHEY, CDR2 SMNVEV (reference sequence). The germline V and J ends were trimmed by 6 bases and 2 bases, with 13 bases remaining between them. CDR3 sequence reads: CASSRGTPNYGYTF. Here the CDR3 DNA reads TGTGCCAGCAGCCGCGGGACACCAAACTATGGCTACACCTTC.

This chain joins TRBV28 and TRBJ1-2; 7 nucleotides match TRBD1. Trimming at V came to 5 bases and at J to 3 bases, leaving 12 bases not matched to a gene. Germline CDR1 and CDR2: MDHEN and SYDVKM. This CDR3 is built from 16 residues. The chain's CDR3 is CASSSGTASTHYGYTF. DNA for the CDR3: TGTGCCAGCAGTAGCGGGACAGCCTCAACTCACTATGGCTACACCTTC.

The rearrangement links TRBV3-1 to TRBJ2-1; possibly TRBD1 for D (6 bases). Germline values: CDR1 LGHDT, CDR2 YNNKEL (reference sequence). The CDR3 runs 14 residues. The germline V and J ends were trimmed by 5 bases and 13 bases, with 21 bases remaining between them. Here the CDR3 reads CASSNQGLAETQFF. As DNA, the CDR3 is TGTGCCAGCAGCAACCAGGGGTTAGCAGAGACCCAGTTCTTC.

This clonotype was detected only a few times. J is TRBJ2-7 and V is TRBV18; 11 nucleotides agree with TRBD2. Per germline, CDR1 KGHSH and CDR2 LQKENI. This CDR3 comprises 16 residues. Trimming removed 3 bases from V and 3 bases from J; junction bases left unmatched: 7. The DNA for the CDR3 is TGTGCCAGCTCACCTTCGTCCGGGACTAGCGGCTACGAGCAGTACTTC. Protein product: CASSPSSGTSGYEQYF.

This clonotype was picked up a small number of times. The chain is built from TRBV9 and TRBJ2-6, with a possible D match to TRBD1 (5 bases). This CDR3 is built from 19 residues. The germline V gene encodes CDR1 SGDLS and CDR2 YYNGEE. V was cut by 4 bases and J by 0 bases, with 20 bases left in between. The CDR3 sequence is CASSPTLRQGASGANVLTF. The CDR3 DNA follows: TGTGCCAGCAGCCCCACCCTAAGACAAGGGGCCTCTGGGGCCAACGTCCTGACTTTC.

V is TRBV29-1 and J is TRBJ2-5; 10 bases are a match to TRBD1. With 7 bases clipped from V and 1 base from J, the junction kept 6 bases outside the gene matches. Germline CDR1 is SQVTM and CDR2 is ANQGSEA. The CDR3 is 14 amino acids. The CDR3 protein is CSARDRGGQETQYF. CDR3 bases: TGCAGCGCCCGGGACAGGGGAGGCCAAGAGACCCAGTACTTC.

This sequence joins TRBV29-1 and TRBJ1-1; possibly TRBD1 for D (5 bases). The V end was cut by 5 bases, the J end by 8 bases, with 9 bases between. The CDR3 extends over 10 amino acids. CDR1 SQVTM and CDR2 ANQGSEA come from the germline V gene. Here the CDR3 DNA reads TGCAGCGTTATTCGGGGGGAAGCTTTCTTT. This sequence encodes CSVIRGEAFF.

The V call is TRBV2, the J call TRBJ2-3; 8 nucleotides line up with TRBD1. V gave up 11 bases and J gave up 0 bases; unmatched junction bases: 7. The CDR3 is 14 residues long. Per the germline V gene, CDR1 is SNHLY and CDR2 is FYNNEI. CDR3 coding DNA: TGTGCCGGCCCAGGGGGCTTTAGCACAGATACGCAGTATTTT. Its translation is CAGPGGFSTDTQYF. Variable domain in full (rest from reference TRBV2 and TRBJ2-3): EPEVTQTPSHQVTQMGQEVILRCVPISNHLYFYWYRQILGQKVEFLVSFYNNEISEKSEIFDDQFSVERPDGSNFTLKIRSTKLEDSAMYFCAGPGGFSTDTQYFGPGTRLTVL.

The chain's CDR3 is CASSPQGRRTGELFF. The CDR3 region has the DNA TGTGCCAGCAGCCCCCAGGGGCGTCGCACCGGGGAGCTGTTTTTT. This chain links TRBV12-3 or TRBV12-4 with TRBJ2-2, with TRBD1 as a possible D gene (6 bases). V was clipped by 6 bases and J by 4 bases, with 15 bases between them. The CDR3 totals 15 residues.

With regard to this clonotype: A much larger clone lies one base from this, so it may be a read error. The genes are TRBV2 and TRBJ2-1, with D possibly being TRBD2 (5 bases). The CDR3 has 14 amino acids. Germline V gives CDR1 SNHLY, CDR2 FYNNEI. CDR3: CATSEGNSGDEQFF. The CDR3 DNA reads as TGTGCCACCAGTGAGGGTAACTCCGGGGATGAGCAGTTCTTC.

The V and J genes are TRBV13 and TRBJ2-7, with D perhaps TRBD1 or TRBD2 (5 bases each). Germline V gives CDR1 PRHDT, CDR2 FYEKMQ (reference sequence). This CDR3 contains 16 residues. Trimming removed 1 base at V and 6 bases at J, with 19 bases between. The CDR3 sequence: CASSLVGWSGGGEQYF. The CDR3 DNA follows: TGTGCCAGCAGCTTAGTAGGTTGGTCCGGTGGGGGCGAGCAGTACTTC.

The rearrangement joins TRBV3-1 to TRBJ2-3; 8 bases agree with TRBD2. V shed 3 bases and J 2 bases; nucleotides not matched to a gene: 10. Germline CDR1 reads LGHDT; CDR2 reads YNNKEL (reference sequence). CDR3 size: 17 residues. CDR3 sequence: CASSHPYSGAFTDTQYF. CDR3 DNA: TGTGCCAGCAGCCACCCCTATAGCGGGGCGTTCACAGATACGCAGTATTTT.

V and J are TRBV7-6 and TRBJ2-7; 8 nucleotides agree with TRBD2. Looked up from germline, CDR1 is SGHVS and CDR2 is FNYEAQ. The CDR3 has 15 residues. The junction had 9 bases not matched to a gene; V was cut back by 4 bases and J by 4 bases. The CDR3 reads CASSSFAGTSYEQYF. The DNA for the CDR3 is TGTGCCAGCAGCTCATTCGCCGGGACTAGTTACGAGCAGTACTTC.

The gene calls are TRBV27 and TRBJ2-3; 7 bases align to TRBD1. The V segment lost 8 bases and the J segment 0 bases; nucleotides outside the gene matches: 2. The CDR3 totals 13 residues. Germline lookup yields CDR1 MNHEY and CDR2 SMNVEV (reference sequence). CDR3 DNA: TGTGCCAGCCAGGGGGTCAGCACAGATACGCAGTATTTT. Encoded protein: CASQGVSTDTQYF.

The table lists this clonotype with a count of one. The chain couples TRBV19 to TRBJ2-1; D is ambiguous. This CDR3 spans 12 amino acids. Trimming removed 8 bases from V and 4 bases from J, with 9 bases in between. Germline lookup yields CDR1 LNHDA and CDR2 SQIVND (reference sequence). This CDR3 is CASGWGYNEQFF. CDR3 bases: TGTGCCAGTGGGTGGGGTTACAATGAGCAGTTCTTC.

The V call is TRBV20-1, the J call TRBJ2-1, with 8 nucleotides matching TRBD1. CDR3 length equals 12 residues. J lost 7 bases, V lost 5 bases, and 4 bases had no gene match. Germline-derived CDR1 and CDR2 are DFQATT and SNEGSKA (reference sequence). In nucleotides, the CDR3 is TGCAGTGCTTCCAGGGGGCCGAATGAGCAGTTCTTC. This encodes CSASRGPNEQFF.

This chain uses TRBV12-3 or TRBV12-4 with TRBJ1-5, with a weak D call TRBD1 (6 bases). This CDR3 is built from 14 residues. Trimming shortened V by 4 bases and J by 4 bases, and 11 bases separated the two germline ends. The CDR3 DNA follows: TGTGCCAGCAGTTCGGACAGACCTAATCAGCCCCAGCATTTT. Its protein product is CASSSDRPNQPQHF.

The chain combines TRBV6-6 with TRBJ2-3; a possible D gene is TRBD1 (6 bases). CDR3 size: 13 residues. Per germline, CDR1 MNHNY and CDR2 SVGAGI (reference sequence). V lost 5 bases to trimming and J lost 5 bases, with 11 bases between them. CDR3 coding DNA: TGTGCCAGCAGTACTACCAGGGGAGATACGCAGTATTTT. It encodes CASSTTRGDTQYF.